Shown below are 28 T cell receptor beta chains from a single sample sequenced in a study of control samples from healthy donors and cancer patients. Here immunoSEQ multiplex PCR was the method, and the copy in TCRdb shows in-frame clones only, minus some. The sample comprises about 130,000 clones, about 90% of which are singletons, and around 2.1% rests with the top ten. The sample comprised blood. The origin of the receptors is a woman in her fifties or sixties in good health.

V is TRBV6-5 and J is TRBJ1-1; 7 bases agree with TRBD1. The V gene's germline CDR1 is MNHEY and CDR2 SVGAGI. V trimming: 5 bases; J trimming: 4 bases; junction bases outside the gene matches: 7. The CDR3 totals 14 residues. CDR3 protein: CASSLTGMGTEAFF. DNA of the CDR3: TGTGCCAGCAGTCTGACAGGGATGGGCACTGAAGCTTTCTTT.

The V gene is TRBV19, the J gene TRBJ2-7, with 9 bases identical to TRBD1. J was trimmed by 6 bases and V by 3 bases; bases with no gene match: 6. In germline, CDR1 is LNHDA, CDR2 SQIVND (reference sequence). The CDR3 spans 14 residues. DNA for the CDR3: TGTGCCAGTAGTATGACGACAGGGGGTGGCGAGCAGTACTTC. It is translated as CASSMTTGGGEQYF.

V gene TRBV3-1 (or the pseudogene TRBV3-2) combines with J gene TRBJ2-7; D perhaps matches TRBD1 (6 bases). V was shortened by 3 bases and J by 3 bases, with 15 bases between the two germline ends. The CDR3 runs 15 residues. Germline-derived CDR1 and CDR2 are LGHDT and YNNKEL (reference sequence). CDR3 in DNA: TGTGCCAGCAGCCAGGGACCCGGACAGTTCTACGAGCAGTACTTC. It encodes CASSQGPGQFYEQYF.

The chain joins TRBV12-5 to TRBJ1-1; 9 nucleotides match TRBD1. The CDR3 length is 15 residues. V dropped 6 bases and J dropped 4; count of bases not matched to a gene: 9. The germline V gene has CDR1 LGHNT and CDR2 FRNRAP. CDR3 loop: CASGVTGGAGTEAFF. In DNA, the CDR3 is TGTGCTAGTGGGGTTACAGGGGGCGCCGGCACTGAAGCTTTCTTT.

The J gene is TRBJ2-1, the V gene TRBV7-2; the match to TRBD2 covers 8 bases. Germline loops: CDR1 SGHTA, CDR2 FQGNSA. The CDR3 loop spans 17 amino acids. The junction had 9 bases not matched to a gene; V was cut back by 5 bases and J by 0 bases. The CDR3 sequence is CASSPWLAGASYNEQFF. CDR3 bases: TGTGCCAGCAGCCCCTGGCTAGCGGGCGCCTCCTACAATGAGCAGTTCTTC.

The gene calls are TRBV5-6 and TRBJ2-7, with D possibly TRBD1 on 6 matching bases. CDR1 is SGHDT and CDR2 is YYEEEE in the germline V gene. Trimming shortened V by 5 bases and J by 3 bases, and 12 bases separated the two germline ends. The CDR3 sequence is 13 residues long. The CDR3 region has the DNA TGTGCCAGCAGTCGGGACACCTACTACGAGCAGTACTTC. Encoded protein: CASSRDTYYEQYF. The full variable domain, rest sourced from reference TRBV5-6 and TRBJ2-7, is DAGVTQSPTHLIKTRGQQVTLRCSPKSGHDTVSWYQQALGQGPQFIFQYYEEEERQRGNFPDRFSGHQFPNYSSELNVNALLLGDSALYLCASSRDTYYEQYFGPGTRLTVT.

The chain couples TRBV24-1 to TRBJ2-1; 7 bases match TRBD1. The CDR3 is 15 residues long. Trimming removed 3 bases from V and 12 bases from J; junction bases left unmatched: 13. Germline V gene sequence: CDR1 KGHDR, CDR2 SFDVKD. CDR3 bases: TGTGCCACCAGTGATCACTGGACAGGTATACTCCGGCAGTTCTTC. Translated, it gives CATSDHWTGILRQFF.

This rearrangement joins TRBV6-5 to TRBJ2-1; 9 bases fit TRBD2. The CDR3 sequence is 14 residues long. The J segment lost 15 bases and the V segment lost 5 bases, leaving 14 bases of the junction unmatched. Germline CDR1 MNHEY, CDR2 SVGAGI. In DNA form, the CDR3 reads TGTGCCAGCAGTCCCAGTCAGGGACTAGCACTGCTGTTCTTC. This codes for CASSPSQGLALLFF.

As to this clone: Other DNA sequences in the sample encode the same CDR3. The V and J genes are TRBV6-6 and TRBJ1-5; D remains unclear. Germline V gene lookup returns CDR1 MNHNY and CDR2 SVGAGI (reference sequence). Trimming took off 2 bases at V and 4 bases at J, with 9 bases between the two ends. This CDR3 comprises 14 residues. The CDR3 nucleotides read TGTGCCAGCAGTTACCCCGGCAGTAATCAGCCCCAGCATTTT. This gives the protein CASSYPGSNQPQHF.

The chain recombines TRBV5-1 with TRBJ2-1; no clear D gene. V lost 4 bases to trimming and J lost 8 bases, with 13 bases between them. Germline V CDR1 and CDR2: SGHRS, YFSETQ. This CDR3 has 13 residues. The CDR3 DNA sequence: TGCGCCAGCAGCCTCGGGCCGTGGGATGAGCAGTTCTTC. It encodes CASSLGPWDEQFF.

CDR3 sequence reads: CASRARLAGAKNIQYF. In nucleotides, the CDR3 is TGTGCCAGCAGGGCCCGACTAGCGGGAGCCAAAAACATTCAGTACTTC. The rearrangement uses TRBV5-6 and TRBJ2-4; 10 bases match TRBD2. V dropped 5 bases and J dropped 0; count of bases not matched to a gene: 5. This CDR3 has 16 amino acids. Germline CDR1 reads SGHDT; CDR2 reads YYEEEE. The full variable domain, completed using reference TRBV5-6 and TRBJ2-4, is DAGVTQSPTHLIKTRGQQVTLRCSPKSGHDTVSWYQQALGQGPQFIFQYYEEEERQRGNFPDRFSGHQFPNYSSELNVNALLLGDSALYLCASRARLAGAKNIQYFGAGTRLSVL.

V is TRBV5-1 and J is TRBJ2-7, with D hard to call. This CDR3 spans 14 amino acids. V was clipped by 3 bases and J by 7 bases, with 17 bases between them. Germline V CDR1 and CDR2: SGHRS, YFSETQ. CDR3 coding DNA: TGCGCCAGCAGCTCCGGCATGGACCTTGGGGAGCAGTACTTC. Its translation is CASSSGMDLGEQYF.

The rearrangement joins TRBV27 to TRBJ1-1, with D unclear. This CDR3 has 13 amino acids. Trimming left V 6 bases short and J 1 base short, with 9 bases between. Per the germline V gene, CDR1 is MNHEY and CDR2 is SMNVEV (reference sequence). DNA for the CDR3: TGTGCCAGCAGAGGAGGAGAGAACACTGAAGCTTTCTTT. It is translated as CASRGGENTEAFF.

V gene TRBV18 combines with J gene TRBJ2-7; D gene uncertain. This CDR3 has 16 amino acids. Trimming shortened V by 0 bases and J by 0 bases, and 12 bases separated the two germline ends. Per germline, CDR1 KGHSH and CDR2 LQKENI. This CDR3 reads CASSPPPRTDSYEQYF. Written as DNA, the CDR3 is TGTGCCAGCTCACCACCGCCCCGGACCGACTCCTACGAGCAGTACTTC.

This clone appeared a few times. The J gene is TRBJ2-5, the V gene TRBV19; 10 positions agree with TRBD2. The CDR3 extends over 17 amino acids. The V gene end was trimmed by 3 bases and the J gene end by 2 bases; junction bases not matched to a gene: 9. Germline V gene lookup returns CDR1 LNHDA and CDR2 SQIVND (reference sequence). DNA of the CDR3: TGTGCCAGTAGTATTTTGACTAGCGGGCCGGTTCAAGAGACCCAGTACTTC. Residues: CASSILTSGPVQETQYF.

The chain joins TRBV3-1 (or the pseudogene TRBV3-2) to TRBJ2-4; D is perhaps TRBD2 (5 bases). V was shortened by 4 bases and J by 0 bases, with 10 bases between the two germline ends. CDR1 is LGHDT, CDR2 YNNKEL, per germline (reference sequence). The CDR3 contains 15 residues. The CDR3 nucleotides are TGTGCCAGCAGCCCCGGGAACCCAGCCAAAAACATTCAGTACTTC. It translates to CASSPGNPAKNIQYF.

V gene TRBV11-2 combines with J gene TRBJ1-1; weak D call: TRBD1 (5 bases). Germline CDR1 reads SGHAT; CDR2 reads FQNNGV. V lost 2 bases, J lost 10 bases, and 20 bases lay in between. The CDR3 loop spans 15 amino acids. CDR3 amino acids: CASSLTHYQGGGAFF. The CDR3 nucleotides read TGTGCCAGCAGCTTAACTCATTATCAGGGTGGAGGAGCTTTCTTT.

This clone was picked up one time. The chain employs TRBV25-1 and TRBJ2-1; 9 nucleotides match TRBD1. After removal of 6 bases from V and 5 bases from J, the junction contained 2 bases not matched to a gene. In germline, CDR1 is MGHDK, CDR2 SYGVNS. The CDR3 runs 13 residues. The CDR3 sequence: CASRTGGNNEQFF. Here the CDR3 DNA reads TGTGCCAGCAGGACAGGGGGGAACAATGAGCAGTTCTTC.

The chain joins TRBV2 to TRBJ1-2, with a tentative D call TRBD1 (5 bases). V was shortened by 6 bases and J by 7 bases, with 18 bases between the two germline ends. The length of the CDR3 is 14 residues. Germline V gives CDR1 SNHLY, CDR2 FYNNEI. The CDR3 spells CASRAPGGGGGYTF. The CDR3 region has the DNA TGTGCCAGCAGGGCTCCCGGGGGGGGAGGTGGCTACACCTTC.

The rearrangement links TRBV5-4 to TRBJ2-2; possibly TRBD1 for D (7 bases). Trimming stripped 4 bases from V and 5 bases from J, with 18 bases between. The germline gives CDR1 SGHNT, CDR2 YYREEE (reference sequence). The CDR3 covers 16 residues. DNA for the CDR3: TGTGCCAGCAGCGCAGGGGGGCAGGGATGGACCGGGGAGCTGTTTTTT. This translates into CASSAGGQGWTGELFF.

The chain has TRBV19 and TRBJ1-1; TRBD1 agrees at 7 bases. This CDR3 contains 13 residues. The germline V gene has CDR1 LNHDA and CDR2 SQIVND (reference sequence). With 8 bases clipped from V and 0 bases from J, the junction kept 3 bases outside the gene matches. The chain's CDR3 is CASGGQLNTEAFF. DNA for the CDR3: TGTGCCAGTGGGGGACAGTTGAACACTGAAGCTTTCTTT. Combining the CDR3 with reference TRBV19 and TRBJ1-1 gives the whole variable domain DGGITQSPKYLFRKEGQNVTLSCEQNLNHDAMYWYRQDPGQGLRLIYYSQIVNDFQKGDIAEGYSVSREKKESFPLTVTSAQKNPTAFYLCASGGQLNTEAFFGQGTRLTVV.

A single count supports this clone. The J gene is TRBJ2-7, the V gene TRBV6-5, with 9 bases that match TRBD1. The CDR3 totals 15 residues. Per the germline V gene, CDR1 is MNHEY and CDR2 is SVGAGI. The V segment lost 8 bases and the J segment 4 bases; nucleotides outside the gene matches: 12. The CDR3 bases are TGTGCCAGCCTGGGGGGAGGGACAGGGTCTTACGAGCAGTACTTC. Its translation is CASLGGGTGSYEQYF.

The chain employs TRBV28 and TRBJ1-4, with TRBD1 as a possible D gene (5 bases). Germline CDR1 and CDR2: MDHEN and SYDVKM. The length of the CDR3 is 14 residues. The V gene lost 5 bases and the J gene lost 7 bases, with 14 bases spanning the gap. The CDR3 region has the DNA TGTGCCAGCAGTGGACCCGGGAGGGGTGAAAAACTGTTTTTT. Residues: CASSGPGRGEKLFF.

The chain couples TRBV5-1 to TRBJ1-1; D remains unclear. The CDR3 consists of 16 residues. V shed 0 bases and J shed 7 bases, with 19 bases lying between them. From germline, CDR1 is SGHRS and CDR2 YFSETQ. The CDR3 loop reads CASSLGMGVDAIEAFF. The CDR3, as DNA: TGCGCCAGCAGCTTGGGGATGGGTGTCGACGCCATTGAAGCTTTCTTT.

The rearrangement uses TRBV2 and TRBJ2-1, with a weak D call TRBD2 (5 bases). V lost 3 bases and J lost 6, with 18 bases in between. Germline loops: CDR1 SNHLY, CDR2 FYNNEI. The CDR3 loop spans 16 amino acids. The CDR3 reads CASSDVPSTGRNEQFF. In DNA, the CDR3 is TGTGCCAGCAGTGATGTCCCTAGCACCGGACGCAATGAGCAGTTCTTC.

V and J are TRBV5-1 and TRBJ1-2; no definite D call. The germline gives CDR1 SGHRS, CDR2 YFSETQ. The CDR3 sequence is 14 residues long. The V end lost 4 bases, the J end lost 0 bases, and 10 bases lay between the germline ends. This CDR3 reads CASSDGRSNYGYTF. DNA for the CDR3: TGCGCCAGCAGCGATGGCAGGTCTAACTATGGCTACACCTTC.

This sequence joins TRBV5-1 and TRBJ1-1; tentative D call: TRBD1 (5 bases). The germline gives CDR1 SGHRS, CDR2 YFSETQ. V lost 6 bases, J lost 1 base, and 13 bases lay in between. The CDR3 is made up of 14 amino acids. The CDR3 sequence: CASNRDGQNTEAFF. The DNA for the CDR3 is TGCGCCAGCAACCGGGACGGCCAGAACACTGAAGCTTTCTTT.

The chain recombines TRBV27 with TRBJ1-1; D is ambiguous. The V end was cut by 2 bases, the J end by 1 base, with 8 bases between. CDR3 length: 14 residues. CDR1 and CDR2 from the germline V gene are MNHEY and SMNVEV (reference sequence). CDR3 DNA: TGTGCCAGCAGTTTAAACGCGGGGAACACTGAAGCTTTCTTT. This gives the protein CASSLNAGNTEAFF.